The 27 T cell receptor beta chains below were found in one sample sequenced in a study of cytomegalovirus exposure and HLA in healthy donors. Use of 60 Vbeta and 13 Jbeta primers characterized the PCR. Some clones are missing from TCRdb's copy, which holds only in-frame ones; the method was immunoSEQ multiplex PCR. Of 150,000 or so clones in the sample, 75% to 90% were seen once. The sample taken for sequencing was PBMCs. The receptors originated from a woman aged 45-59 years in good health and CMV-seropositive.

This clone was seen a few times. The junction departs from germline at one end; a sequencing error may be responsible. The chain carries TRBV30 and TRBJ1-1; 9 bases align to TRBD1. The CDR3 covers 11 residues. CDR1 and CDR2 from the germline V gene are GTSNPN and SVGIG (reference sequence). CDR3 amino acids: CALPNRGPILF. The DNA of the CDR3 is TGTGCCTTACCCAACAGGGGGCCTATCCTCTTT.

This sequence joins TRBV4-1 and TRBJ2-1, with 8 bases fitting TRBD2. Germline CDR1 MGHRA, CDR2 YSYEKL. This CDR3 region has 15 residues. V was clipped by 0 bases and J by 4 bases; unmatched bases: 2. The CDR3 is CASSQEGTRYNEQFF. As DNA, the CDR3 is TGCGCCAGCAGCCAAGAGGGGACTAGGTACAATGAGCAGTTCTTC.

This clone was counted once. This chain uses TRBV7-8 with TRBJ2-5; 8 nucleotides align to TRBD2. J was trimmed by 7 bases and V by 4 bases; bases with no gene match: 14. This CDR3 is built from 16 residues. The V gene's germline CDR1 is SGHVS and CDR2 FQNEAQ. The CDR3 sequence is CASSSPRVAGRRTQYF. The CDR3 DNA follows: TGTGCCAGCAGCTCACCCCGGGTAGCGGGACGGCGGACCCAGTACTTC.

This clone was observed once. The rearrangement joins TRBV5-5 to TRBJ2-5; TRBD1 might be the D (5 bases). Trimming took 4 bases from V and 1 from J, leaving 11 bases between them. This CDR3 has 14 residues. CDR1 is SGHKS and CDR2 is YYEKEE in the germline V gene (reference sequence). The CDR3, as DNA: TGTGCCAGCAGCCCTGACAGTTTCCAAGAGACCCAGTACTTC. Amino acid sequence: CASSPDSFQETQYF.

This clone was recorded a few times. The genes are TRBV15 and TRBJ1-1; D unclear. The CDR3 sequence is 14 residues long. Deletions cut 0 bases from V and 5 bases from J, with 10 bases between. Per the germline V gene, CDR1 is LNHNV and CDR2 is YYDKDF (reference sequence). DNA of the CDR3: TGTGCCACCAGCAGAGAAACGGGGTGGACTGAAGCTTTCTTT. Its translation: CATSRETGWTEAFF.

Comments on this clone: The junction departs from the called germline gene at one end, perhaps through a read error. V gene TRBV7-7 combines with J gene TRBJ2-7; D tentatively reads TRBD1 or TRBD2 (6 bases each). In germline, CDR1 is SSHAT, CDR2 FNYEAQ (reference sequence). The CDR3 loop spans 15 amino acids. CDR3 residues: CASSLGGGGSYEQYF. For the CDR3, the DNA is TGTGCTAGCAGCTTAGGGGGTGGAGGGTCCTACGAGCAGTACTTC.

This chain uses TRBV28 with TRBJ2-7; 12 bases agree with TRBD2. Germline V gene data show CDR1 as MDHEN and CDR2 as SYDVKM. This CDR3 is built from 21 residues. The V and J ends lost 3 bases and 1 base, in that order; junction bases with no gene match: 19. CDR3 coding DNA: TGTGCCAGCAGTTTTTGGACGGATACTAGCGGGAGGTACCTGCGATCCTACGAGCAGTACTTC. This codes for CASSFWTDTSGRYLRSYEQYF.

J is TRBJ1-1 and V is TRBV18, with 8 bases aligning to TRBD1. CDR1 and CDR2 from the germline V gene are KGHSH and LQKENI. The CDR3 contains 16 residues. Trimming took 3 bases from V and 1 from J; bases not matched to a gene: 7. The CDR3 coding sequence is TGTGCCAGCTCACCCTCCCCCGGGACAGGGAACACTGAAGCTTTCTTT. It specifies CASSPSPGTGNTEAFF.

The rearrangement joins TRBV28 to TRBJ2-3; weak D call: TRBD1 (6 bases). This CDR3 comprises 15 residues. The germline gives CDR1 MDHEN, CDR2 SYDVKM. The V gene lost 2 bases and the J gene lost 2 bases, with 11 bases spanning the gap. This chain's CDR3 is CASSLKTGLTDTQYF. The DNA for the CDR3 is TGTGCCAGCAGTTTAAAAACAGGGCTCACAGATACGCAGTATTTT.

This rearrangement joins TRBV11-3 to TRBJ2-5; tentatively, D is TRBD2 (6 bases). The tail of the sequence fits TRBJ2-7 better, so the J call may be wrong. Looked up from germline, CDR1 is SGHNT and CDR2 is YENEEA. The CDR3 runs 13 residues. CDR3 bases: TGTGCCAGCAGCTCAACTAGCAACCACGAGCAGTACTTC. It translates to CASSSTSNHEQYF.

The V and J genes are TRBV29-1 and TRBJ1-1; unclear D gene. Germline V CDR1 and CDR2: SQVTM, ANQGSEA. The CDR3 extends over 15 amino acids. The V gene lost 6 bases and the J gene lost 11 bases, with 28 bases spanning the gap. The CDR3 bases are TGCAGCGTCGCGGATCCTAGTGAGGGAGGCGCTGGGGCTTTCTTT. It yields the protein CSVADPSEGGAGAFF.

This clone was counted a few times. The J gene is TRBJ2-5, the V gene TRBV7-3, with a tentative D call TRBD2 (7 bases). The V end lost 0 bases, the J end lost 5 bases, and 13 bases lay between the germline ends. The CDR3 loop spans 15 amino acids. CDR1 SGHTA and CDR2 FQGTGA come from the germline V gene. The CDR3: CASSLTGGARETQYF. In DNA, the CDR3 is TGTGCCAGCAGCTTAACGGGGGGGGCTCGGGAGACCCAGTACTTC. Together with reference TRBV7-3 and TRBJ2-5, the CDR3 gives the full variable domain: GAGVSQTPSNKVTEKGKYVELRCDPISGHTALYWYRQSLGQGPEFLIYFQGTGAADDSGLPNDRFFAVRPEGSVSTLKIQRTERGDSAVYLCASSLTGGARETQYFGPGTRLLVL.

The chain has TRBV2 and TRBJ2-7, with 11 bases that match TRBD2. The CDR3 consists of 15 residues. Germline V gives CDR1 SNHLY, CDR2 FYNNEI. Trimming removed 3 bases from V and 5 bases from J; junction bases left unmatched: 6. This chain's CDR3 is CASSELLAGENEQYF. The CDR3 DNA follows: TGTGCCAGCAGTGAGTTACTAGCGGGAGAAAACGAGCAGTACTTC.

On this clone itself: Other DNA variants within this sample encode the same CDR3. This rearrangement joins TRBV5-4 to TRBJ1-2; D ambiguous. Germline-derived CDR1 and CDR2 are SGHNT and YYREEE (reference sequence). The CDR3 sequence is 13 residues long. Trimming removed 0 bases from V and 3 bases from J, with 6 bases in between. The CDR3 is CASSLGGDYGYTF. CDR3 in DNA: TGTGCCAGCAGCTTGGGCGGGGACTATGGCTACACCTTC.

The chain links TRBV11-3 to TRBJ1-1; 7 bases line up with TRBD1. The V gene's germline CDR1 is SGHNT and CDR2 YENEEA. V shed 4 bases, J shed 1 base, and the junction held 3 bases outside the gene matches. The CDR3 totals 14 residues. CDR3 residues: CASSSRGPNTEAFF. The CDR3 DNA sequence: TGTGCCAGCAGCTCAAGGGGGCCGAACACTGAAGCTTTCTTT.

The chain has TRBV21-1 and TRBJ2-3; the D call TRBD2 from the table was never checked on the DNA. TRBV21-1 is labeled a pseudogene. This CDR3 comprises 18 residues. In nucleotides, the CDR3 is TGTGCCAGCAGCAAATACGCGACTAGCGGGAGAAGCACAGATACGCAGTATTTT. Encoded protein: CASSKYATSGRSTDTQYF.

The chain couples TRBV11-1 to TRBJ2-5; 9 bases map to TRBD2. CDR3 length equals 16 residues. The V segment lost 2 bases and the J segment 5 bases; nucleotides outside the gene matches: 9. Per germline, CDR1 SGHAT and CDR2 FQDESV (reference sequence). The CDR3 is CASSLRLAGVKETQYF. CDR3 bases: TGTGCCAGCAGCTTACGTTTAGCGGGAGTTAAGGAGACCCAGTACTTC. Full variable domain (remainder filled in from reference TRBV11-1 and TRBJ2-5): EAEVAQSPRYKITEKSQAVAFWCDPISGHATLYWYRQILGQGPELLVQFQDESVVDDSQLPKDRFSAERLKGVDSTLKIQPAELGDSAMYLCASSLRLAGVKETQYFGPGTRLLVL.

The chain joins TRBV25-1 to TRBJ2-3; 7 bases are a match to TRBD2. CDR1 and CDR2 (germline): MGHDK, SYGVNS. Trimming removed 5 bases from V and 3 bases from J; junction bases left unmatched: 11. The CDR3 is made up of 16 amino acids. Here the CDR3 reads CASSPRAGVGTDTQYF. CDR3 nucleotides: TGTGCCAGCAGTCCCCGGGCGGGAGTGGGTACAGATACGCAGTATTTT.

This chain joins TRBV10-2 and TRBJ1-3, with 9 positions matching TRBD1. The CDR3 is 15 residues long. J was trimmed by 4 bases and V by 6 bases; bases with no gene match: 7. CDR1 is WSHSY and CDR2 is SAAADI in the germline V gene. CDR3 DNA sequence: TGCGCCAGCAGGGCCACAGGGGGCTCAGGAAACACCATATATTTT. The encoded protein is CASRATGGSGNTIYF.

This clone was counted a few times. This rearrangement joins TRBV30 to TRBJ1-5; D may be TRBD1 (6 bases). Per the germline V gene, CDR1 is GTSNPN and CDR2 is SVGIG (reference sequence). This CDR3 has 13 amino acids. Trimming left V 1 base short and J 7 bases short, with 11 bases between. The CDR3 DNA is TGTGCCTGGAGTGAGACAGGTCCCCAGCCCCAGCATTTT. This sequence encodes CAWSETGPQPQHF.

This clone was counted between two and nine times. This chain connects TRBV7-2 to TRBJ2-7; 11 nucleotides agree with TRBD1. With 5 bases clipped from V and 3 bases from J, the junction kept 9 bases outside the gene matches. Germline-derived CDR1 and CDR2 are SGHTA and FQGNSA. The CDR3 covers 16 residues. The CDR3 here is CASSATGTGGIYEQYF. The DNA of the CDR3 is TGTGCCAGCAGCGCTACCGGGACAGGGGGTATCTACGAGCAGTACTTC.

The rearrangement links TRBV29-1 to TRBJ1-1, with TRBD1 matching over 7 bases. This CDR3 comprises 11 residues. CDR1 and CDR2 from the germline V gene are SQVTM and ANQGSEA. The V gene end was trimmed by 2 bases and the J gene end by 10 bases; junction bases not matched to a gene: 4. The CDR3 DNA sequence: TGCAGCGTTGAAACGGGACAGTTAGCTTTCTTT. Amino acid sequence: CSVETGQLAFF.

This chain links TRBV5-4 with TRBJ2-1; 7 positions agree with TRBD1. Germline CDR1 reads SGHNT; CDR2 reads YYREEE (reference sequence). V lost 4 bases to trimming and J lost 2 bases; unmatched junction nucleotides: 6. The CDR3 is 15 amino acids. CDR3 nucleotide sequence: TGTGCCAGCAGCCCCGGGACAGTTCCCTACAATGAGCAGTTCTTC. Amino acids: CASSPGTVPYNEQFF.

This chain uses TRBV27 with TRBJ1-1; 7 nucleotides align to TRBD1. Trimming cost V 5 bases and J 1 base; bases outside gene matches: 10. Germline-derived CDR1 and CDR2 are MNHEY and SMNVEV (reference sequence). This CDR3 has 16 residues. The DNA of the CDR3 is TGTGCCAGCAGTCCAACAGGGGTTTTTCAGAACACTGAAGCTTTCTTT. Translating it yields CASSPTGVFQNTEAFF.

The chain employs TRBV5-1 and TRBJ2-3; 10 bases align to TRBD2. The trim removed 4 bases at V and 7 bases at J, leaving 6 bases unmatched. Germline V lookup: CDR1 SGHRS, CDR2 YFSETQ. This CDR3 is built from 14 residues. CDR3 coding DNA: TGCGCCAGCAGCCCCGCTAGCGGGGGTAATACGCAGTATTTT. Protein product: CASSPASGGNTQYF.

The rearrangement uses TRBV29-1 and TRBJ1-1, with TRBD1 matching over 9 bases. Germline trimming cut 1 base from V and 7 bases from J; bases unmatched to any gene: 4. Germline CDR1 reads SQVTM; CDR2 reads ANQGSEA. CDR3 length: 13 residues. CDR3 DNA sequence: TGCAGCGTTGAAGGACGGACAGGGGTTGAAGCTTTCTTT. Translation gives CSVEGRTGVEAFF.

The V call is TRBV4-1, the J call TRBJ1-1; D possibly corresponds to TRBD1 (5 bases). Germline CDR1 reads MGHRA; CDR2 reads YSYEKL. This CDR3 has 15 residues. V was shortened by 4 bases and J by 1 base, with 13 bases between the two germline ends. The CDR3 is CASSPQTVKNTEAFF. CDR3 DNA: TGCGCCAGCAGCCCCCAGACAGTGAAGAACACTGAAGCTTTCTTT.